These 16 T cell receptor beta chains originate from one sample sequenced in a study of blood T cell repertoires in COVID-19. Sequenced by immunoSEQ multiplex PCR; TCRdb stores in-frame clones only, minus some. The repertoire includes approximately 290,000 clones, 70% to 90% of them detected once, and approximately 0.94% sits in the top ten. Input material: peripheral blood. The receptors were sampled from a human donor with COVID-19, enrolled during active disease. The donor label of this sample is uncertain.

The rearrangement links TRBV30 to TRBJ2-7, with a weak D call TRBD2 (5 bases). Trimming removed 0 bases from V and 4 bases from J, with 13 bases in between. CDR1 and CDR2 (germline): GTSNPN, SVGIG (reference sequence). The CDR3 sequence is 14 residues long. DNA for the CDR3: TGTGCCTGGAGTGTAACCGGACTCATGTACGAGCAGTACTTC. This translates into CAWSVTGLMYEQYF. Complete variable domain (other parts from reference TRBV30 and TRBJ2-7): SQTIHQWPATLVQPVGSPLSLECTVEGTSNPNLYWYRQAAGRGLQLLFYSVGIGQISSEVPQNLSASRPQDRQFILSSKKLLLSDSGFYLCAWSVTGLMYEQYFGPGTRLTVT.

The chain employs TRBV7-2 and TRBJ2-7; 12 bases align to TRBD2. The CDR3 is 16 amino acids. J lost 1 base, V lost 5 bases, and 6 bases had no gene match. CDR1 is SGHTA and CDR2 is FQGNSA in the germline V gene. The CDR3 is CASSTMTSGGSYEQYF. The CDR3 nucleotides read TGTGCCAGCAGCACCATGACTAGCGGGGGTTCCTACGAGCAGTACTTC.

The chain joins TRBV11-3 to TRBJ2-2; D perhaps matches TRBD1 (6 bases). There are 15 residues in the CDR3. CDR1 and CDR2 from the germline V gene are SGHNT and YENEEA. The V end was cut by 3 bases, the J end by 3 bases, with 11 bases between. Written as DNA, the CDR3 is TGTGCCAGCAGCTTGGGTTCAGGGGACACCGGGGAGCTGTTTTTT. Amino acids: CASSLGSGDTGELFF.

V usage is TRBV6-2 or TRBV6-3 and J usage is TRBJ2-1, with D possibly being TRBD2 (6 bases). Germline CDR1 and CDR2: MNHEY and SVGEGT. The CDR3 is made up of 13 amino acids. V gave up 4 bases and J gave up 12 bases, with 16 bases separating them. CDR3 DNA sequence: TGTGCCAGCAGTTCCCCGGGACTCAAGAGGCAGTTCTTC. It specifies CASSSPGLKRQFF.

The genes are TRBV12-3 or TRBV12-4 and TRBJ2-1; no definite D call. The V end was cut by 8 bases, the J end by 10 bases, with 18 bases between. This CDR3 comprises 13 residues. The CDR3 DNA is TGTGCCAGCTCTAGTGAGACCCCCCGCGAGCAGTTCTTC. It specifies CASSSETPREQFF.

This clone was detected a few times. The chain has TRBV7-9 and TRBJ2-1, with 9 positions matching TRBD1. Germline CDR1 and CDR2: SEHNR and FQNEAQ (reference sequence). CDR3 length: 17 residues. The trim removed 5 bases at V and 6 bases at J, leaving 14 bases unmatched. The CDR3: CASSPHFRDRAGNEQFF. DNA for the CDR3: TGTGCCAGCAGCCCTCACTTCCGGGACAGGGCGGGCAATGAGCAGTTCTTC. The full variable domain, completed using reference TRBV7-9 and TRBJ2-1, is DTGVSQNPRHKITKRGQNVTFRCDPISEHNRLYWYRQTLGQGPEFLTYFQNEAQLEKSRLLSDRFSAERPKGSFSTLEIQRTEQGDSAMYLCASSPHFRDRAGNEQFFGPGTRLTVL.

This chain joins TRBV6-5 and TRBJ1-1; 7 nucleotides agree with TRBD1. This CDR3 contains 13 residues. Germline CDR1 reads MNHEY; CDR2 reads SVGAGI. V shed 4 bases and J 6 bases; nucleotides not matched to a gene: 5. DNA of the CDR3: TGTGCCAGCAGTTCCAACGGACAGGCTGAAGCTTTCTTT. This sequence encodes CASSSNGQAEAFF.

CDR3 protein: CATSDPEGYTF. CDR3 sequence (DNA): TGTGCCACCAGTGACCCTGAGGGCTACACCTTC. The chain employs TRBV24-1 and TRBJ1-2, with D unresolved. Germline values: CDR1 KGHDR, CDR2 SFDVKD. Trimming pared 4 bases from V and 8 bases from J, leaving 7 bases between. The CDR3 is 11 amino acids.

This sequence joins TRBV29-1 and TRBJ1-4; a possible D gene is TRBD1 (5 bases). The CDR3 consists of 13 residues. CDR1 and CDR2 from the germline V gene are SQVTM and ANQGSEA. V was trimmed by 7 bases and J by 3 bases, leaving 12 bases between them. The CDR3 protein is CSARTYSNEKLFF. As DNA, the CDR3 is TGCAGCGCAAGGACATATTCTAATGAAAAACTGTTTTTT.

Comment on this clone: The sample holds other DNA sequences that translate to the same CDR3. The rearrangement joins TRBV5-4 to TRBJ2-1; D not resolved. The length of the CDR3 is 13 residues. Germline V CDR1 and CDR2: SGHNT, YYREEE (reference sequence). The V and J ends lost 0 bases and 4 bases respectively, with 5 bases between them. As DNA, the CDR3 is TGTGCCAGCAGCTTGGGGCTTTACAATGAGCAGTTCTTC. This encodes CASSLGLYNEQFF. Together with reference TRBV5-4 and TRBJ2-1, the CDR3 gives the full variable domain: ETGVTQSPTHLIKTRGQQVTLRCSSQSGHNTVSWYQQALGQGPQFIFQYYREEENGRGNFPPRFSGLQFPNYSSELNVNALELDDSALYLCASSLGLYNEQFFGPGTRLTVL.

The chain carries TRBV7-9 and TRBJ1-2, with D tentatively TRBD1 (6 bases). V lost 5 bases to trimming and J lost 4 bases, with 23 bases between them. Germline CDR1 reads SEHNR; CDR2 reads FQNEAQ (reference sequence). CDR3 length: 17 residues. DNA for the CDR3: TGTGCCAGCAGCGAGAAAACAGGGAGCGAAGCCCCCTATGGCTACACCTTC. This encodes CASSEKTGSEAPYGYTF. The full variable domain, with the rest looked up from reference TRBV7-9 and TRBJ1-2, is DTGVSQNPRHKITKRGQNVTFRCDPISEHNRLYWYRQTLGQGPEFLTYFQNEAQLEKSRLLSDRFSAERPKGSFSTLEIQRTEQGDSAMYLCASSEKTGSEAPYGYTFGSGTRLTVV.

This chain connects TRBV6-2 or TRBV6-3 to TRBJ2-2; 7 nucleotides line up with TRBD2. CDR3 length: 16 amino acids. Trimming cost V 4 bases and J 3 bases; bases outside gene matches: 8. Per the germline V gene, CDR1 is MNHEY and CDR2 is SVGEGT. DNA of the CDR3: TGTGCCAGCAGTTTTAGACTAGCCGTTTACACCGGGGAGCTGTTTTTT. Amino acid sequence: CASSFRLAVYTGELFF.

V gene TRBV19 combines with J gene TRBJ1-1; 11 bases fit TRBD1. After removal of 6 bases from V and 3 bases from J, the junction contained 3 bases not matched to a gene. CDR3 size: 14 residues. Germline CDR1 LNHDA, CDR2 SQIVND (reference sequence). This chain's CDR3 is CASSRDRGYTEAFF. DNA for the CDR3: TGTGCCAGTAGCCGGGACAGGGGGTACACTGAAGCTTTCTTT.

The chain employs TRBV29-1 and TRBJ2-2, with TRBD2 matching 9 bases. CDR3 length: 14 residues. CDR1 and CDR2 from the germline V gene are SQVTM and ANQGSEA. The trim removed 7 bases at V and 8 bases at J, leaving 11 bases unmatched. The CDR3 region has the DNA TGCAGCGACCGGGCGGCGGGAGGGCCGGGGGAGCTGTTTTTT. Translating it yields CSDRAAGGPGELFF.

The chain links TRBV20-1 to TRBJ2-5; 9 bases fit TRBD2. The CDR3 runs to 16 residues. V was clipped by 3 bases and J by 0 bases; unmatched bases: 8. Germline V lookup: CDR1 DFQATT, CDR2 SNEGSKA (reference sequence). The CDR3 DNA follows: TGCAGTGCTAGTGGTTCGCGGGAGGGCTACCAAGAGACCCAGTACTTC. It encodes CSASGSREGYQETQYF.

This clone came up once. The chain carries TRBV2 and TRBJ2-7, with 9 positions matching TRBD1. CDR1 is SNHLY, CDR2 FYNNEI, per germline. The CDR3 totals 15 residues. Trimming took 6 bases from V and 3 from J; bases not matched to a gene: 9. CDR3: CASRLGTGRNYEQYF. For the CDR3, the DNA is TGTGCCAGCAGGCTCGGGACAGGGAGGAACTACGAGCAGTACTTC.